These 20 T cell receptor beta chains were sequenced from one sample in a study of response to subunit inactivated influenza vaccine. TCRdb itself ran the RT-PCR reads through MiXCR, one entry per CDR3 protein. The repertoire holds about half a million distinct CDR3 sequences, 9.5% to 13% seen once, with less than 15% in the top ten. The specimen comprised PBMCs from blood, sampled more than 35 days after vaccination. The receptors derive from a man aged 50 or older who received an inactivated influenza vaccine.

In this sample, this clonotype turned up many times. This rearrangement joins TRBV6-5 to TRBJ2-7; a weak D match, TRBD2 (5 bases). Germline CDR1 and CDR2: MNHEY and SVGAGI. Trimming took 6 bases from V and 3 from J, leaving 6 bases between them. This CDR3 has 11 residues. CDR3 in DNA: TGTGCCAGCAGCCGGGACTACGAGCAGTACTTC. It translates to CASSRDYEQYF.

This CDR3 reads CASSGRTWDRDTDTQYF. In nucleotides, the CDR3 is TGCGCCAGCAGCGGACGAACGTGGGACAGAGACACAGATACGCAGTATTTT. The chain links TRBV4-1 to TRBJ2-3; 7 bases are shared with TRBD1. CDR1 is MGHRA, CDR2 YSYEKL, per germline. The CDR3 contains 17 residues. The V segment lost 5 bases and the J segment 2 bases; nucleotides outside the gene matches: 13.

This chain joins TRBV20-1 and TRBJ2-7; a weak D match, TRBD1 (7 bases). Germline V gives CDR1 DFQATT, CDR2 SNEGSKA (reference sequence). Between the trimmed V and J ends, which lost 5 bases and 0 bases, there was a span of 11 bases. This CDR3 is 13 amino acids long. CDR3 coding DNA: TGCAGTGCTGGGGGGACAGTCTCCTACGAGCAGTACTTC. The encoded protein is CSAGGTVSYEQYF.

This clonotype was observed a few times. The V and J genes are TRBV7-9 and TRBJ1-1; D is ambiguous. Germline loops: CDR1 SEHNR, CDR2 FQNEAQ (reference sequence). The CDR3 sequence is 14 residues long. V lost 0 bases to trimming and J lost 5 bases, with 10 bases between them. The CDR3 sequence is CASSLALLQTEAFF. The DNA for the CDR3 is TGTGCCAGCAGCTTAGCCCTGTTACAGACTGAAGCTTTCTTT.

This clonotype was recorded a few times. This rearrangement joins TRBV7-8 to TRBJ2-7; 9 bases align to TRBD1. The CDR3 sequence is 14 residues long. The germline CDR1 and CDR2 sequences are SGHVS and FQNEAQ. J lost 6 bases, V lost 6 bases, and 9 bases had no gene match. The CDR3 protein is CASSLDRGFSEQYF. The CDR3 region has the DNA TGTGCCAGCAGTTTGGACAGGGGATTTTCCGAGCAGTACTTC.

This clonotype has a count of ten or more. The gene calls are TRBV4-2 and TRBJ1-2; D is unresolved. Germline CDR1 is LGHNA and CDR2 is YNFKEQ. This CDR3 spans 13 amino acids. Trimming removed 0 bases from V and 1 base from J, with 3 bases in between. The DNA of the CDR3 is TGTGCCAGCAGCCAAGACAGTAACTATGGCTACACCTTC. Encoded protein: CASSQDSNYGYTF.

Only a few counts were recorded for this clonotype. This chain links TRBV12-3 or TRBV12-4 with TRBJ2-1, with a weak D call TRBD2 (6 bases). Trimming pared 6 bases from V and 6 bases from J, leaving 15 bases between. This CDR3 has 14 residues. CDR3 amino acids: CASSPEGGANEQFF. Here the CDR3 DNA reads TGTGCCAGCAGCCCCGAGGGAGGAGCCAATGAGCAGTTCTTC.

In its sample, this clonotype was seen a few times. The gene calls are TRBV14 and TRBJ2-2; D unclear. In germline, CDR1 is SGHDN, CDR2 FVKESK. The V gene lost 10 bases and the J gene lost 2 bases, with 14 bases spanning the gap. This CDR3 contains 14 residues. The CDR3 DNA follows: TGTGCCACCCGAACTGCTGCTAACACCGGGGAGCTGTTTTTT. It yields the protein CATRTAANTGELFF.

The chain is built from TRBV5-8 and TRBJ2-3, with D perhaps assigned TRBD1 or TRBD2 (5 bases each). This CDR3 has 17 residues. The ends were cut back, 4 bases at V and 0 bases at J, with 18 bases in the middle. The germline CDR1 and CDR2 sequences are SGHTS and YDEGEE. CDR3 sequence: CASSTMGRRSSTDTQYF. CDR3 bases: TGTGCCAGCAGCACAATGGGACGGCGCTCTAGCACAGATACGCAGTATTTT.

This clonotype came up many times. This chain connects TRBV4-3 to TRBJ2-6; tentative D call: TRBD1 (6 bases). In germline, CDR1 is LGHNA, CDR2 YSLEER. The CDR3 totals 18 residues. Trimming pared 2 bases from V and 0 bases from J, leaving 14 bases between. This CDR3 reads CASSQTGTSNSGANVLTF. As DNA, the CDR3 is TGCGCCAGCAGCCAAACAGGGACGTCTAACTCTGGGGCCAACGTCCTGACTTTC.

This clonotype was seen only a few times. The chain recombines TRBV12-3 or TRBV12-4 with TRBJ2-7; no clear D. The CDR3 spans 14 residues. The ends were cut back, 8 bases at V and 3 bases at J, with 17 bases in the middle. The CDR3 region has the DNA TGTGCCAGCTCTTCCTCGGTGTTCGGCTACGAGCAGTACTTC. This codes for CASSSSVFGYEQYF.

This clonotype was detected only a few times. The V and J genes are TRBV7-2 and TRBJ2-1; 10 nucleotides match TRBD2. The CDR3 consists of 15 residues. Losses at the gene ends were 6 bases for V and 8 bases for J; bases not matched to a gene: 10. Germline assignment: CDR1 SGHTA and CDR2 FQGNSA. CDR3 bases: TGTGCCAGCAGGAGGACCGGGACTAGCGCAGATGAGCAGTTCTTC. This sequence encodes CASRRTGTSADEQFF.

The chain recombines TRBV4-3 with TRBJ2-6; D is undetermined. There are 15 residues in the CDR3. Germline V gives CDR1 LGHNA, CDR2 YSLEER. Trimming stripped 4 bases from V and 1 base from J, with 8 bases between. CDR3 amino acids: CASSLGKSGANVLTF. CDR3 coding DNA: TGCGCCAGCAGCCTGGGCAAATCTGGGGCCAACGTCCTGACTTTC.

This clonotype was found a few times. The V call is TRBV7-2, the J call TRBJ2-3, with D possibly matching TRBD2 (6 bases). Trimming took off 1 base at V and 4 bases at J, with 12 bases between the two ends. The CDR3 is 15 amino acids. The germline V gene encodes CDR1 SGHTA and CDR2 FQGNSA. The CDR3: CASSLVIAVADTQYF. The CDR3 bases are TGTGCCAGCAGCTTAGTTATAGCGGTTGCAGATACGCAGTATTTT.

This rearrangement joins TRBV25-1 to TRBJ1-2, with D possibly TRBD1 on 6 matching bases. The length of the CDR3 is 15 residues. CDR1 and CDR2 from the germline V gene are MGHDK and SYGVNS. Trimming took 5 bases from V and 8 from J, leaving 21 bases between them. In nucleotides, the CDR3 is TGTGCCAGCAGTCAAGCCTTTAGGGGGGGCGGCGGCTACACCTTC. Translation: CASSQAFRGGGGYTF.

The genes are TRBV29-1 and TRBJ1-1, with TRBD1 matching 7 bases. The CDR3 covers 16 residues. After removal of 4 bases from V and 5 bases from J, the junction contained 16 bases not matched to a gene. Looked up from germline, CDR1 is SQVTM and CDR2 is ANQGSEA. CDR3 DNA: TGCAGCGTTGTGTTAGTAGGGGGCATCTGGGGGACTGAAGCTTTCTTT. Translated: CSVVLVGGIWGTEAFF.

In this sample, this clonotype turned up many times. This rearrangement joins TRBV20-1 to TRBJ2-2, with 7 bases aligning to TRBD2. V lost 5 bases and J lost 6; bases outside the gene matches: 15. Germline CDR1 is DFQATT and CDR2 is SNEGSKA (reference sequence). The CDR3 extends over 16 amino acids. CDR3 protein: CSALLFGGRDSGELFF. The CDR3 nucleotides are TGCAGTGCTCTTCTTTTTGGCGGGAGAGATTCCGGGGAGCTGTTTTTT.

This clonotype was counted between two and nine times. The chain has TRBV7-3 and TRBJ2-1, with 9 positions matching TRBD2. CDR3 size: 15 residues. The germline gives CDR1 SGHTA, CDR2 FQGTGA. V was pared by 6 bases and J by 1 base, with 4 bases of the junction left unmatched. CDR3 sequence reads: CASSRTSESYNEQFF. In nucleotides, the CDR3 is TGTGCCAGCAGTCGGACTAGCGAGTCCTACAATGAGCAGTTCTTC.

The sample holds a few counts of this clonotype. This chain's CDR3 is CASGSTEEEAQYF. The CDR3 nucleotides read TGTGCTAGTGGGTCTACAGAGGAGGAGGCCCAGTACTTC. V usage is TRBV12-5 and J usage is TRBJ2-5; D is perhaps TRBD2 (5 bases). The germline V gene encodes CDR1 LGHNT and CDR2 FRNRAP. CDR3 size: 13 residues. V was cut by 6 bases and J by 9 bases, with 17 bases left in between.

This clonotype has a handful of counts. The gene calls are TRBV12-3 or TRBV12-4 and TRBJ2-2; TRBD1 might be the D (5 bases). This CDR3 comprises 15 residues. V lost 6 bases, J lost 2 bases, and 13 bases lay in between. The CDR3: CASSTNQGNTGELFF. The CDR3 coding sequence is TGTGCCAGCAGCACCAACCAGGGCAACACCGGGGAGCTGTTTTTT.